At least ten counts were recorded for the clone carrying this T cell receptor (beta chain). The data belong to a study of T-cell reconstitution after alpha-beta-depleted transplantation in children. Unique molecular identifiers were incorporated when the TCRbeta library was constructed. One entry per CDR3 protein results from TCRdb running MiXCR on the PCR reads. Here the sample spans approximately 240,000 distinct CDR3 sequences, 9.7% being singletons. V gave up 6 bases and J gave up 4 bases; unmatched junction bases: 19. The CDR3 consists of 20 residues. The germline CDR1 and CDR2 sequences are LNHDA and SQIVND (reference sequence).

The V and J genes are TRBV19 and TRBJ2-2; 11 positions match TRBD2. The sequence was obtained from a human donor who donated a stem cell graft to a child with SCID. This sample comprised PBMCs from the stem cell graft donor, obtained from the stem cell graft. CDR3 protein: CASSRTDPALAGGLTGELFF. Here the CDR3 DNA reads TGTGCCAGTAGCCGGACGGACCCAGCCTTAGCGGGGGGGCTCACCGGGGAGCTGTTTTTT. The full variable domain, rest sourced from reference TRBV19 and TRBJ2-2, is DGGITQSPKYLFRKEGQNVTLSCEQNLNHDAMYWYRQDPGQGLRLIYYSQIVNDFQKGDIAEGYSVSREKKESFPLTVTSAQKNPTAFYLCASSRTDPALAGGLTGELFFGEGSRLTVL.